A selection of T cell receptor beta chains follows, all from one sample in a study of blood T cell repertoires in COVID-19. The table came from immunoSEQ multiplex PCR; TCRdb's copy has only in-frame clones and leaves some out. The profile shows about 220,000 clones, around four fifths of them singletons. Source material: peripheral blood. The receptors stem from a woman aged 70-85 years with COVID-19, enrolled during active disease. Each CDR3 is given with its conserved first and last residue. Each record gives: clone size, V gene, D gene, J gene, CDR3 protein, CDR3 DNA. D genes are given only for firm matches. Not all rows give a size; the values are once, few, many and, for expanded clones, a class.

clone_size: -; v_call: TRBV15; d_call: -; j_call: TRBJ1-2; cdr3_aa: CATSRDYTGSYTF; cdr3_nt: TGTGCCACCAGCAGAGATTATACAGGGAGCTACACCTTC
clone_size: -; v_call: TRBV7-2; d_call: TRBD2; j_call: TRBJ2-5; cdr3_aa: CASIREGRLETQYF; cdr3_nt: TGTGCCAGCATCCGGGAGGGCCGGTTGGAGACCCAGTACTTC
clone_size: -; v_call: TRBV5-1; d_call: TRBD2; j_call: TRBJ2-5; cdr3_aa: CASSQGLAAQETQYF; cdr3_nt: TGCGCCAGCAGCCAGGGACTAGCGGCACAAGAGACCCAGTACTTC
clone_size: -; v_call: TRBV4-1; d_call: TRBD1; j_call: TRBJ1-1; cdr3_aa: CASSQVLQGGRKMTEAFF; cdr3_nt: TGCGCCAGCAGCCAAGTTTTACAGGGGGGGAGGAAGATGACTGAAGCTTTCTTT
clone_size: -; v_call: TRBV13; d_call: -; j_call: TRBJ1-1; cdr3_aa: CASSLQENTEAFF; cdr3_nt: TGTGCCAGCAGCTTACAGGAGAACACTGAAGCTTTCTTT
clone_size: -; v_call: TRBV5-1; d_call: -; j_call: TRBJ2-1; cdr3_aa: CASSLAERGNEQFF; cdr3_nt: TGCGCCAGCAGCTTGGCGGAAAGGGGCAATGAGCAGTTCTTC
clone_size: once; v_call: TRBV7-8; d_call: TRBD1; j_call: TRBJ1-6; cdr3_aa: CASSWGQTQIGSPLHF; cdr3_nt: TGTGCCAGCAGCTGGGGACAGACGCAAATAGGATCACCCCTCCACTTT
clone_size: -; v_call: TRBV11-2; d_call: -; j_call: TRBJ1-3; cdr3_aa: CASSRGSSGNTIYF; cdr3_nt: TGTGCCAGCAGCCGAGGGAGCTCTGGAAACACCATATATTTT
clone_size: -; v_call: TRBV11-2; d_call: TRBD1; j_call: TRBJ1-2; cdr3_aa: CASSLQGTGNSYTF; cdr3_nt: TGTGCCAGCAGCCTACAAGGGACAGGGAATAGCTACACCTTC
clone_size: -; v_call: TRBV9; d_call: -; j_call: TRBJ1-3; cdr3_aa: CASSVGTGIAGNTIYF; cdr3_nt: TGTGCCAGCAGCGTAGGTACAGGGATAGCTGGAAACACCATATATTTT
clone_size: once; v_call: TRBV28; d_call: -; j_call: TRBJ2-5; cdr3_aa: CASSIKETQYF; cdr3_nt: TGTGCCAGCAGTATTAAAGAGACCCAGTACTTC
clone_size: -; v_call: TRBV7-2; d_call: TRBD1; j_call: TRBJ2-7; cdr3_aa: CASSFAGGYEQYF; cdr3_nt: TGTGCCAGCAGCTTTGCAGGGGGCTACGAGCAGTACTTC
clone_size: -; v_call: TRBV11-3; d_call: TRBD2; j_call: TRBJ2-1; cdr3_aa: CASSLSQFRLAGVHNEQFF; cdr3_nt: TGTGCCAGCAGCTTATCCCAATTTCGACTAGCGGGAGTTCACAATGAGCAGTTCTTC
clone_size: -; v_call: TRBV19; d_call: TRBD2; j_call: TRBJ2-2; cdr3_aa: CASRNSGRAGTGELFF; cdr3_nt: TGTGCCAGTAGAAATAGCGGGAGGGCCGGTACCGGGGAGCTGTTTTTT
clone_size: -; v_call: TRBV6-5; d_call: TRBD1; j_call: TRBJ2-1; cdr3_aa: CASRGTGRSYNEQFF; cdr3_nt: TGTGCCAGCAGGGGGACAGGGCGATCCTACAATGAGCAGTTCTTC
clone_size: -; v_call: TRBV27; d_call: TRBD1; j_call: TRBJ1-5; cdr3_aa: CASSLTGKKRGNQPQHF; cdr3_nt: TGTGCCAGCAGTTTGACAGGGAAAAAAAGGGGCAATCAGCCCCAGCATTTT
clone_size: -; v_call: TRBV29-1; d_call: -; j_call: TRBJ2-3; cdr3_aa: CSVAWTVVTDTQYF; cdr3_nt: TGCAGCGTTGCTTGGACAGTGGTCACAGATACGCAGTATTTT
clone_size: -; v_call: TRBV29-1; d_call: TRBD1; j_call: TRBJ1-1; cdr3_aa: CSVEQGVSEAFF; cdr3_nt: TGCAGCGTTGAACAGGGGGTCAGTGAAGCTTTCTTT
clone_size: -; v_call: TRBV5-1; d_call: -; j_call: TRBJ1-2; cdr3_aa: CASSRDAGGYGYTF; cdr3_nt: TGCGCCAGCAGTCGAGACGCCGGCGGCTATGGCTACACCTTC
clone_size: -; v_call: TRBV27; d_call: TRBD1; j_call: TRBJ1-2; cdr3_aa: CASSSPGTAVYGYTF; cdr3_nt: TGTGCCAGCAGTTCCCCCGGGACAGCCGTCTATGGCTACACCTTC
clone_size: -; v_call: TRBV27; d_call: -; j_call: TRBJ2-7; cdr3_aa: CASKRVEDGYEQYF; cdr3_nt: TGTGCCAGCAAGAGGGTGGAGGATGGGTACGAGCAGTACTTC
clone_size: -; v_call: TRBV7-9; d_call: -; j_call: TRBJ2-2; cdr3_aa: CASSLITAGELFF; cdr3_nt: TGTGCCAGCAGCCTAATAACGGCCGGGGAGCTGTTTTTT
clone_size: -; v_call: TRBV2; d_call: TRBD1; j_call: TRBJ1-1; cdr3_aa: CASSDYRGRLEAFF; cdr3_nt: TGTGCCAGCAGTGACTACAGGGGCCGCCTGGAAGCTTTCTTT
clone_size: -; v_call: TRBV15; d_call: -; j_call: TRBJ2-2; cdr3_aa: CATSRDRGPSNTGELFF; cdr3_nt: TGTGCCACCAGCAGAGATCGAGGGCCCTCGAACACCGGGGAGCTGTTTTTT
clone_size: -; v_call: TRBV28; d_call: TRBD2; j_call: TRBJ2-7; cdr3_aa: CASSLEREAYEQYF; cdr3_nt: TGTGCCAGCAGCTTGGAGCGGGAGGCCTACGAGCAGTACTTC
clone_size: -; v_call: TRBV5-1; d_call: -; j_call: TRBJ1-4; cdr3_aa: CASSYGGSATNEKLFF; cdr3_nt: TGCGCCAGCAGCTATGGGGGCTCGGCGACTAATGAAAAACTGTTTTTT
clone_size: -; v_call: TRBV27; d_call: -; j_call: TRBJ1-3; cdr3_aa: CASSFSQGNTIYF; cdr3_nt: TGTGCCAGCAGTTTTTCCCAGGGAAACACCATATATTTT
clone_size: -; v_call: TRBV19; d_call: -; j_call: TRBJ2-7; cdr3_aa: CASSKSRGIEDEQYF; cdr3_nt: TGTGCCAGTAGTAAGTCTAGGGGAATTGAGGACGAGCAGTACTTC
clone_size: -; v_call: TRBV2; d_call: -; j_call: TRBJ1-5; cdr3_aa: CASSEPGNQPQHF; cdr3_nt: TGTGCCAGCAGTGAACCGGGGAATCAGCCCCAGCATTTT
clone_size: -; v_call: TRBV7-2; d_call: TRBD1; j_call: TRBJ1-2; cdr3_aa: CASSTGQGGYGYTF; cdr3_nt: TGTGCCAGCAGCACCGGACAGGGGGGCTATGGCTACACCTTC
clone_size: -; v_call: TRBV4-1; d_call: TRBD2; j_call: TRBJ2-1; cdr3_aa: CASSQVPSGSSYNEQFF; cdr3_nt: TGCGCCAGCAGCCAAGTCCCTAGCGGGAGCTCCTACAATGAGCAGTTCTTC
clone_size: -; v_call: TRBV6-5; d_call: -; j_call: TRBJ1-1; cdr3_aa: CASSTPGGYTEAFF; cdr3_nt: TGTGCCAGCAGTACCCCGGGAGGGTACACTGAAGCTTTCTTT
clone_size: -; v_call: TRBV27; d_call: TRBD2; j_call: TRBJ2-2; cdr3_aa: CASSFLLAGAGELFF; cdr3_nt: TGTGCCAGCAGTTTTTTACTAGCGGGAGCCGGGGAGCTGTTTTTT
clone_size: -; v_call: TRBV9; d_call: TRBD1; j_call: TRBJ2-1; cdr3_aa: CASSVRGDRSYNEQFF; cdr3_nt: TGTGCCAGCAGCGTTCGAGGGGACAGATCCTACAATGAGCAGTTCTTC
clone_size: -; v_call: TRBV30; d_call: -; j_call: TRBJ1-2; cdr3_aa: CAWSRSNYGYTF; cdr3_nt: TGTGCCTGGAGTCGTTCTAACTATGGCTACACCTTC
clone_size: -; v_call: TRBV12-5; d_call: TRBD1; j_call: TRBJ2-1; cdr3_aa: CASLRTGGHEQFF; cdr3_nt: TGTGCTAGTTTACGGACAGGGGGACATGAGCAGTTCTTC
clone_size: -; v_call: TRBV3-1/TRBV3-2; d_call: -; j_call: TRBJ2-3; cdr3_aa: CASSPWLGTDTQYF; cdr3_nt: TGTGCCAGCAGTCCCTGGCTGGGCACAGATACGCAGTATTTT
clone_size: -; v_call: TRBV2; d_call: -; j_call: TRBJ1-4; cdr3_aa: CASNPQGQFGEKLFF; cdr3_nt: TGTGCCAGCAATCCCCAGGGGCAGTTCGGTGAAAAACTGTTTTTT
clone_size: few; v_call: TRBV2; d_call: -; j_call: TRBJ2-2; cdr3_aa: CASSLLGGPGELFF; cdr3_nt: TGTGCCAGCAGTCTCTTAGGAGGGCCCGGGGAGCTGTTTTTT
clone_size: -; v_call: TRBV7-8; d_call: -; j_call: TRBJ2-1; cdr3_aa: CASSLREPPYNEQFF; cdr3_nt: TGTGCCAGCAGCTTAAGGGAGCCCCCTTACAATGAGCAGTTCTTC
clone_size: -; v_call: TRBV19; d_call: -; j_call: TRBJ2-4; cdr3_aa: CASSIRGTKNIQYF; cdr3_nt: TGTGCCAGTAGTATTAGGGGAACCAAAAACATTCAGTACTTC
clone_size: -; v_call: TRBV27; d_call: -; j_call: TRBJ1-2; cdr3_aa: CASRRGQGTDGYTF; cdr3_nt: TGTGCCAGCCGCCGTGGTCAGGGAACCGATGGCTACACCTTC
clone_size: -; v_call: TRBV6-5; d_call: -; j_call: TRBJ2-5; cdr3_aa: CASSLNRDSQETQYF; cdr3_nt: TGTGCCAGCAGTTTAAACCGGGACTCTCAAGAGACCCAGTACTTC
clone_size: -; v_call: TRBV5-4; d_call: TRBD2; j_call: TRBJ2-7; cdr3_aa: CASSDRTSPYEQYF; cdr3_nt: TGTGCCAGCAGTGACCGGACTAGTCCCTACGAGCAGTACTTC
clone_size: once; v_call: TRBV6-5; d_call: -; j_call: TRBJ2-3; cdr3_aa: CACEPGTDTQYF; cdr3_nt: TGTGCCTGCGAACCGGGCACAGATACGCAGTATTTT
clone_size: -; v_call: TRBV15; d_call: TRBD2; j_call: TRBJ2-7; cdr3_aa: CATSRESLAGVFYEQYF; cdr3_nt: TGTGCCACCAGCAGAGAGTCTCTAGCGGGAGTATTTTACGAGCAGTACTTC
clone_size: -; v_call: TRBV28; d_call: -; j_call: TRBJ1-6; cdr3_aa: CASSLPLGRGSPLHF; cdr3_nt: TGTGCCAGCAGTTTACCCCTGGGGCGCGGCTCACCCCTCCACTTT
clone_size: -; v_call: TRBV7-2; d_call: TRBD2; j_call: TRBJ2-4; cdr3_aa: CASKEVGGPGIQYF; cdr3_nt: TGTGCCAGCAAGGAGGTGGGAGGGCCAGGCATTCAGTACTTC
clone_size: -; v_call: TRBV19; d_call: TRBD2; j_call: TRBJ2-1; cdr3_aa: CASSIDSGRANEQFF; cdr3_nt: TGTGCCAGTAGTATAGATAGCGGGAGGGCGAATGAGCAGTTCTTC
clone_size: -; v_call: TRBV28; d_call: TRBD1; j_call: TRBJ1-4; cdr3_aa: CASSVDREGEKLFF; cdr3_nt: TGTGCCAGCAGCGTCGACAGGGAAGGTGAAAAACTGTTTTTT
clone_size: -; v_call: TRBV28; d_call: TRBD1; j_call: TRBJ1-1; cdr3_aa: CASSPPDRGPAFF; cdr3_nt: TGTGCCAGCAGTCCCCCGGACAGGGGTCCAGCTTTCTTT
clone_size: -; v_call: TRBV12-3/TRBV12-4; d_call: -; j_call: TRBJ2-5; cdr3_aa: CASSLGPGETQYF; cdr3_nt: TGTGCCAGCAGTTTAGGGCCGGGAGAGACCCAGTACTTC
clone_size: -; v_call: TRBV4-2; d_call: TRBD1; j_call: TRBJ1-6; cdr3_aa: CASSQNRGDNSPLHF; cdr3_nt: TGTGCCAGCAGCCAAAACAGGGGGGATAATTCACCCCTCCACTTT
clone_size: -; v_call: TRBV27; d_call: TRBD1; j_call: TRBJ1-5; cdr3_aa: CASSPDRDYNQPQHF; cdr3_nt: TGTGCCAGCAGTCCCGACAGGGATTACAATCAGCCCCAGCATTTT
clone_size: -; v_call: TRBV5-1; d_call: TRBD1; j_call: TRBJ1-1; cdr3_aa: CASSPDRGGTEAFF; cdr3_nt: TGCGCCAGCAGTCCGGACAGGGGAGGTACTGAAGCTTTCTTT
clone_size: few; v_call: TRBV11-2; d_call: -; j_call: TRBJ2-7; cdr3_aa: CASSLQIASYEQYF; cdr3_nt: TGTGCCAGCAGCTTGCAGATAGCCTCCTACGAGCAGTACTTC
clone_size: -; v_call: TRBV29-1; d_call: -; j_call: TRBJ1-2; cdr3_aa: CSVDMPRGGYTF; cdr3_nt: TGCAGCGTTGACATGCCAAGGGGAGGCTACACCTTC